Each of the 32 T cell receptor beta chains below was sequenced from the same sample in a study of T cell changes during pregnancy in multiple sclerosis. Libraries were prepared by immunoSEQ multiplex PCR; TCRdb keeps only in-frame clonotypes and omits some of them. The data hold around 78,000 clones, with roughly 93% observed a single time. Sequencing used peripheral blood, obtained in the second trimester of pregnancy. These receptors were collected from a female donor with multiple sclerosis, enrolled in a pregnancy study.

The chain uses TRBV7-2 and TRBJ1-3; the D gene is possibly TRBD1 (5 bases). The CDR3 runs to 15 residues. Germline loops: CDR1 SGHTA, CDR2 FQGNSA. V was trimmed by 5 bases and J by 0 bases, leaving 11 bases between them. The CDR3: CASSRQSTSGNTIYF. CDR3 bases: TGTGCCAGCAGCCGACAGTCTACCTCTGGAAACACCATATATTTT.

V is TRBV6-6 and J is TRBJ1-6, with D possibly being TRBD1 (6 bases). Germline lookup yields CDR1 MNHNY and CDR2 SVGAGI (reference sequence). Trimming shortened V by 6 bases and J by 14 bases, and 14 bases separated the two germline ends. The CDR3 is made up of 12 amino acids. CDR3 nucleotide sequence: TGTGCCAGCAGAACTGGGGGCTACTCCCTCCACTTT. This gives the protein CASRTGGYSLHF.

This chain connects TRBV18 to TRBJ1-2; TRBD1 might be the D (6 bases). CDR1 KGHSH and CDR2 LQKENI come from the germline V gene. The V and J ends lost 6 bases and 2 bases respectively, with 19 bases between them. CDR3 size: 16 residues. CDR3 DNA sequence: TGTGCCAGCTCCCCGATCCTACAGGGAGGGAACTATGGCTACACCTTC. Encoded protein: CASSPILQGGNYGYTF.

The CDR3 DNA reads as TGTGCCAGCAGCGTAGAACTAGCGGGTCTAGGCAATGAGCAGTTCTTC. This gives the protein CASSVELAGLGNEQFF. This rearrangement joins TRBV9 to TRBJ2-1; 9 bases are a match to TRBD2. The CDR3 is 16 amino acids. Germline V gene sequence: CDR1 SGDLS, CDR2 YYNGEE. V gave up 0 bases and J gave up 6 bases; unmatched junction bases: 7.

The chain recombines TRBV18 with TRBJ2-1, with TRBD2 as a possible D gene (6 bases). The germline gives CDR1 KGHSH, CDR2 LQKENI. The CDR3 spans 16 residues. With 2 bases removed from V and 0 bases from J, the gap between germline ends came to 11 bases. The CDR3 DNA follows: TGTGCCAGCTCACCAGGAGGGATTGGCTCCTACAATGAGCAGTTCTTC. Translation: CASSPGGIGSYNEQFF.

V and J are TRBV4-1 and TRBJ2-7, with 12 bases that match TRBD2. The germline V gene has CDR1 MGHRA and CDR2 YSYEKL. The CDR3 is 17 residues long. J gave up 8 bases and V 4 bases, and 15 bases lay outside the gene matches. The DNA for the CDR3 is TGCGCCAGCAGCCCGACCCCGACTAGCGGGAGACCCTTTCAGCAGTACTTC. It codes for CASSPTPTSGRPFQQYF.

The chain employs TRBV9 and TRBJ2-1; 11 nucleotides match TRBD1. The CDR3 is made up of 15 amino acids. V shed 3 bases and J 3 bases; nucleotides not matched to a gene: 2. CDR1 SGDLS and CDR2 YYNGEE come from the germline V gene. This chain's CDR3 is CASSGGTGGYNEQFF. DNA for the CDR3: TGTGCCAGCAGCGGCGGGACAGGGGGCTACAATGAGCAGTTCTTC. The whole variable domain, filled in from reference TRBV9 and TRBJ2-1, reads DSGVTQTPKHLITATGQRVTLRCSPRSGDLSVYWYQQSLDQGLQFLIQYYNGEERAKGNILERFSAQQFPDLHSELNLSSLELGDSALYFCASSGGTGGYNEQFFGPGTRLTVL.

The chain is built from TRBV6-1 and TRBJ1-2; D is unclear. V gave up 6 bases and J gave up 8 bases, with 10 bases separating them. The CDR3 loop spans 11 amino acids. The V gene's germline CDR1 is MNHNS and CDR2 SASEGT. DNA for the CDR3: TGTGCCAGCAGCGACTTGTGGGGCTACACCTTC. The encoded protein is CASSDLWGYTF.

The CDR3 spells CASSPGTWNYGYTF. The CDR3, as DNA: TGTGCCAGTAGCCCCGGGACATGGAACTATGGCTACACCTTC. This chain links TRBV19 with TRBJ1-2; D may be TRBD1 (6 bases). V shed 6 bases and J shed 2 bases, with 13 bases lying between them. CDR3 size: 14 residues. Germline V gene sequence: CDR1 LNHDA, CDR2 SQIVND (reference sequence). The variable domain in full, completed from reference TRBV19 and TRBJ1-2, reads DGGITQSPKYLFRKEGQNVTLSCEQNLNHDAMYWYRQDPGQGLRLIYYSQIVNDFQKGDIAEGYSVSREKKESFPLTVTSAQKNPTAFYLCASSPGTWNYGYTFGSGTRLTVV.

The chain carries TRBV15 and TRBJ2-7; D may be TRBD2 (7 bases). The germline CDR1 and CDR2 sequences are LNHNV and YYDKDF (reference sequence). V was trimmed by 6 bases and J by 6 bases, leaving 18 bases between them. The CDR3 is made up of 14 amino acids. The CDR3: CATSGGGTPSEQYF. CDR3 coding DNA: TGTGCCACCAGTGGGGGGGGGACACCCTCCGAGCAGTACTTC.

The gene calls are TRBV13 and TRBJ2-7; TRBD1 matches at 10 bases. The V segment lost 6 bases and the J segment 1 base; nucleotides outside the gene matches: 9. The V gene's germline CDR1 is PRHDT and CDR2 FYEKMQ (reference sequence). CDR3 size: 16 residues. CDR3 sequence (DNA): TGTGCCAGCAGTCCCCGGACAGGGGGATATTCCTACGAGCAGTACTTC. This encodes CASSPRTGGYSYEQYF.

The chain employs TRBV6-1 and TRBJ2-7, with D uncertain. CDR3 length: 14 residues. Germline loops: CDR1 MNHNS, CDR2 SASEGT. The germline V and J ends were trimmed by 1 base and 1 base, with 8 bases remaining between them. CDR3 region: CASSEGLASYEQYF. The CDR3 DNA reads as TGTGCCAGCAGTGAAGGGTTAGCATCCTACGAGCAGTACTTC.

The chain employs TRBV6-1 and TRBJ2-5, with D possibly TRBD1 on 6 matching bases. The V and J ends lost 4 bases and 2 bases respectively, with 14 bases between them. The CDR3 length is 15 residues. In germline, CDR1 is MNHNS, CDR2 SASEGT. The CDR3 DNA follows: TGTGCCAGCAGTGTCTCTCCCGGGACACAAGAGACCCAGTACTTC. It specifies CASSVSPGTQETQYF.

The genes are TRBV27 and TRBJ1-2; TRBD1 is a possible D gene (6 bases). The CDR3 has 13 amino acids. V lost 3 bases and J lost 3, with 8 bases in between. The germline V gene encodes CDR1 MNHEY and CDR2 SMNVEV (reference sequence). The CDR3 here is CASSFDRYYGYTF. In DNA, the CDR3 is TGTGCCAGCAGTTTCGACAGGTACTATGGCTACACCTTC.

The chain uses TRBV2 and TRBJ2-7; a possible D gene is TRBD1 (5 bases). V dropped 6 bases and J dropped 1 base, with 7 bases sitting between them. From germline, CDR1 is SNHLY and CDR2 FYNNEI. This CDR3 is built from 12 residues. CDR3 sequence reads: CASSRVSYEQYF. The DNA for the CDR3 is TGTGCCAGCAGCAGGGTATCCTACGAGCAGTACTTC.

The rearrangement joins TRBV6-1 to TRBJ1-2; TRBD1 aligns across 10 bases. Germline-derived CDR1 and CDR2 are MNHNS and SASEGT. V lost 5 bases, J lost 6 bases, and 6 bases stayed unmatched. The CDR3 contains 14 residues. The CDR3 nucleotides read TGTGCCAGCAGTTCGCGAGGGACAGGGGATGGCTACACCTTC. Translation: CASSSRGTGDGYTF.

The rearrangement uses TRBV5-6 and TRBJ1-5; unclear D gene. The CDR3 runs to 15 residues. Germline assignment: CDR1 SGHDT and CDR2 YYEEEE. V lost 0 bases and J lost 6, with 13 bases in between. DNA of the CDR3: TGTGCCAGCAGCTTGGTTGGAGAGTCGGGTCAGCCCCAGCATTTT. It yields the protein CASSLVGESGQPQHF. Based on the CDR3 plus reference TRBV5-6 and TRBJ1-5, the full variable domain is DAGVTQSPTHLIKTRGQQVTLRCSPKSGHDTVSWYQQALGQGPQFIFQYYEEEERQRGNFPDRFSGHQFPNYSSELNVNALLLGDSALYLCASSLVGESGQPQHFGDGTRLSIL.

The genes are TRBV29-1 and TRBJ2-1; D possibly corresponds to TRBD2 (5 bases). The CDR3 has 16 amino acids. Germline CDR1 is SQVTM and CDR2 is ANQGSEA. V dropped 6 bases and J dropped 9 bases, with 27 bases sitting between them. This CDR3 reads CSVGLTVRAPPGEQFF. For the CDR3, the DNA is TGCAGCGTCGGACTTACCGTCCGGGCCCCCCCGGGTGAGCAGTTCTTC.

The V gene is TRBV19, the J gene TRBJ2-1; 9 nucleotides match TRBD1. Per the germline V gene, CDR1 is LNHDA and CDR2 is SQIVND (reference sequence). The CDR3 extends over 14 amino acids. The junction had 5 bases not matched to a gene; V was cut back by 3 bases and J by 8 bases. The CDR3 spells CASSIGTGWYEQFF. CDR3 bases: TGTGCCAGTAGTATCGGGACAGGGTGGTATGAGCAGTTCTTC.

The chain uses TRBV27 and TRBJ2-7, with TRBD2 as a possible D gene (6 bases). V lost 3 bases and J lost 3, with 9 bases in between. The germline gives CDR1 MNHEY, CDR2 SMNVEV (reference sequence). The CDR3 contains 13 residues. The CDR3 DNA reads as TGTGCCAGCAGTTTTGGGCGGGGCTACGAGCAGTACTTC. Translated, it gives CASSFGRGYEQYF.

The V and J genes are TRBV19 and TRBJ2-1; a weak D match, TRBD2 (5 bases). This CDR3 is 15 amino acids long. Looked up from germline, CDR1 is LNHDA and CDR2 is SQIVND (reference sequence). V gave up 4 bases and J gave up 2 bases, with 12 bases separating them. The CDR3 loop is CASSNLLGTYNEQFF. The CDR3 DNA is TGTGCCAGTAGTAATCTACTAGGCACCTACAATGAGCAGTTCTTC.

The CDR3 DNA is TGTGCCATCAGTGCGGCTCAGGGTCTAGATCAGCCCCAGCATTTT. The encoded protein is CAISAAQGLDQPQHF. The V gene is TRBV10-3, the J gene TRBJ1-5; D might be TRBD1 (5 bases). CDR1 and CDR2 (germline): ENHRY, SYGVKD. This CDR3 contains 15 residues. Trimming shortened V by 4 bases and J by 5 bases, and 15 bases separated the two germline ends.

This clone came up once. V is TRBV18 and J is TRBJ2-7; a possible D gene is TRBD1 (7 bases). The V end lost 6 bases, the J end lost 4 bases, and 16 bases lay between the germline ends. The CDR3 spans 14 residues. The germline CDR1 and CDR2 sequences are KGHSH and LQKENI. The CDR3 nucleotides read TGTGCCAGCTCCGCTGGAGGGGGCACGTACGAGCAGTACTTC. Its translation is CASSAGGGTYEQYF.

The chain recombines TRBV7-9 with TRBJ1-5; 9 bases fit TRBD1. The V segment lost 5 bases and the J segment 3 bases; nucleotides outside the gene matches: 8. Per the germline V gene, CDR1 is SEHNR and CDR2 is FQNEAQ (reference sequence). The CDR3 is made up of 16 amino acids. CDR3 sequence reads: CASSTGTGFDNQPQHF. The DNA of the CDR3 is TGTGCCAGCAGCACCGGGACAGGGTTTGACAATCAGCCCCAGCATTTT.

The chain joins TRBV11-3 to TRBJ2-5; possible D gene TRBD1, 6 bases. With 1 base removed from V and 7 bases from J, the gap between germline ends came to 13 bases. Germline CDR1 is SGHNT and CDR2 is YENEEA. CDR3 size: 14 residues. CDR3: CASSLAGDMATQYF. CDR3 sequence (DNA): TGTGCCAGCAGCTTAGCAGGGGACATGGCGACCCAGTACTTC.

This rearrangement joins TRBV19 to TRBJ1-1, with 8 positions matching TRBD1. The CDR3 has 17 amino acids. The germline V gene encodes CDR1 LNHDA and CDR2 SQIVND (reference sequence). V trimming: 3 bases; J trimming: 1 base; junction bases outside the gene matches: 10. The CDR3 nucleotides are TGTGCCAGTAGTATCTCCGCATTGACAGGGGCGAACACTGAAGCTTTCTTT. Its protein is CASSISALTGANTEAFF.

The chain combines TRBV19 with TRBJ2-7, with a weak D call TRBD2 (5 bases). Germline lookup yields CDR1 LNHDA and CDR2 SQIVND (reference sequence). CDR3 length: 14 amino acids. V lost 7 bases and J lost 9, with 22 bases in between. As DNA, the CDR3 is TGTGCCAGTACCCAATCCGAGGGTACGCTGGTGCAGTACTTC. Amino acid sequence: CASTQSEGTLVQYF. The complete variable domain, with remaining parts taken from reference TRBV19 and TRBJ2-7, reads DGGITQSPKYLFRKEGQNVTLSCEQNLNHDAMYWYRQDPGQGLRLIYYSQIVNDFQKGDIAEGYSVSREKKESFPLTVTSAQKNPTAFYLCASTQSEGTLVQYFGPGTRLTVT.

This chain uses TRBV5-1 with TRBJ1-6, with D unclear. The CDR3 covers 15 residues. The germline gives CDR1 SGHRS, CDR2 YFSETQ. The V gene lost 0 bases and the J gene lost 7 bases, with 11 bases spanning the gap. For the CDR3, the DNA is TGCGCCAGCAGCTTGGCCGTTCAGAAGAATTCACCCCTCCACTTT. Protein product: CASSLAVQKNSPLHF.

The chain is built from TRBV7-6 and TRBJ2-1, with D possibly being TRBD2 (6 bases). Germline CDR1 and CDR2: SGHVS and FNYEAQ. With 1 base removed from V and 3 bases from J, the gap between germline ends came to 13 bases. The CDR3 is made up of 16 amino acids. This CDR3 is CASSLESVGGYNEQFF. CDR3 sequence (DNA): TGTGCCAGCAGCTTAGAGTCGGTCGGGGGCTACAATGAGCAGTTCTTC.

The chain carries TRBV7-9 and TRBJ1-5, with D possibly TRBD1 on 5 matching bases. The CDR3 totals 14 residues. Per germline, CDR1 SEHNR and CDR2 FQNEAQ (reference sequence). V dropped 1 base and J dropped 10 bases, with 14 bases sitting between them. The CDR3: CASSLGGQTSPQHF. The CDR3 DNA reads TGTGCCAGCAGCTTAGGGGGCCAAACGTCCCCCCAGCATTTT.

The V gene is TRBV20-1, the J gene TRBJ1-1; D remains ambiguous. The CDR3 spans 11 residues. Trimming removed 3 bases at V and 4 bases at J, with 6 bases between. Germline V gene sequence: CDR1 DFQATT, CDR2 SNEGSKA (reference sequence). The CDR3, as DNA: TGCAGTGCTAGTTTCTCCACTGAAGCTTTCTTT. It translates to CSASFSTEAFF.

CDR3 in amino acids: CAGAVADRADTEAFF. CDR3 nucleotide sequence: TGTGCCGGAGCCGTGGCTGACAGGGCAGACACTGAAGCTTTCTTT. The chain combines TRBV30 with TRBJ1-1; 7 nucleotides line up with TRBD1. CDR3 length: 15 residues. Trimming removed 8 bases from V and 3 bases from J; junction bases left unmatched: 15. Per germline, CDR1 GTSNPN and CDR2 SVGIG (reference sequence).